This T cell receptor beta chain originates from a study of cytomegalovirus exposure and HLA in healthy donors (dated by TCRdb to between 2016 and 2019). In terms of the full investigation: An earlier analysis of approximately 590 of the donors reported 276 Gb of sequence data and more than 90 million unique TCR beta sequences from around 200 million T cells. An early release covering just under 650 HLA-typed donors comprised 250 to 350 gigabases of sequencing data and some 79 million unique TCR sequences. Donor age, sex, ethnicity and CMV serostatus were compiled together with the repertoire data. In an earlier analysis of 500 to 650 of the donors, high-throughput TCR beta sequencing was used to judge whether each TCR beta V gene segment behaved as functional or pseudogenic. Among the approximately 420 genotyped donors, approximately 82% belonged to the genetic ancestry cluster associated with self-reported Caucasian donors. In addition to the first cohort of about 650 subjects, a separate validation cohort of under 150 different subjects was used. The study profiled the T cell repertoires of 500 to 800 subjects by immunosequencing and related them to cytomegalovirus serostatus. A handful of DR-DQ haplotypes were treated as single units for association and clustering because of strong linkage in the cohort. HLA typing included class I and class II loci at four-digit resolution. A later analysis re-analyzed previously published TCR beta repertoires from several hundred donors and added high-resolution HLA genotyping to study TCR occurrence patterns. To predict cytomegalovirus infection status, the study brought together high-throughput TCR immunosequencing, statistical association of individual TCRs with disease status, and machine learning. Rather than using new phenotypic data, the later analysis identified candidate immune exposures from TCR beta sequences and from how often those sequences occurred across donors. The number of typed donors differed by locus: roughly 620-640 for A, B, C, DRB1 and DQB1; 500 to 550 for DQA1; 600 to 610 for DPA1; and around 490 for DPB1. Among about 370 genotyped donors of the cohort, an average of approximately 200,000 unique TCR beta nucleotide sequences was sequenced per donor, of which approximately 18% were non-productive. The study was designed to test whether signatures of past pathogen exposure could be identified by cataloging public T cell receptors. All discovery cohort repertoires had been generated on a single sequencing platform. In a later genetic analysis, genome-wide SNP genotypes for about 55% of the 666 donors were used, and that subset was treated as a discovery cohort. Study-level results and caveats: It was suggested by the authors that the approach could potentially be generalized to other disease states and immunological phenotypes. In a later analysis, HLA-associated TCR beta chains showed more clonal expansion and lower generation probabilities than non-associated chains that were equally common. In a later analysis, TCR association rates were found to vary across HLA loci, with the most associated TCRs seen for DRB1 alleles and the fewest for HLA-C alleles. An association between a missense DCLRE1C variant and V-gene and J-gene trimming of TCR beta chains was found in a later genetic analysis and replicated in an independent cohort. Most TCR sequences were observed very rarely across donors, whereas some public TCRs were present in many individuals. Roughly uniform sequencing depth across donors was assumed in presence/absence analyses, although this assumption may not hold. Only TCR beta chains were sequenced in this cohort, and the absence of alpha or paired-chain data limited detectable features. In a later analysis, several top co-occurrence clusters were reported to appear linked to parvovirus B19, influenza, CMV and Epstein-Barr virus. In a later genetic analysis, fewer N-insertions in productive TCRs were reported among donors in an Asian-associated ancestry cluster than the approximately 670-donor mean. Correlated functional status among segregating V segments might reflect linkage disequilibrium, but an unknown experimental factor could not be ruled out. A further reported finding was that TCR beta sequences accurately predicted the HLA-A and HLA-B alleles for most subjects in the first cohort. Strong co-occurrence of HLA alleles, especially DR and DQ, made assigning TCR associations to individual alleles difficult. The earlier analysis of 587 of the donors excluded around 17 rarely observed V segments, including chromosome 9 orphons, because counts were too low. Immune exposure information for the cohort was limited to CMV serostatus. According to a later analysis, most CMV-associated TCR beta chains appeared to be HLA-restricted, and the HLA associations seemed to be driven largely by CMV exposure. HLA typing was unavailable for some donors at each locus, so association tests used only the typed subset. At a false discovery rate of 0.05, a later analysis linked around 17,000 TCR beta sequences to specific HLA alleles. In both the original and validation cohorts, the classifier was reported to diagnose cytomegalovirus status with high specificity and sensitivity. A cluster of highly shared sequence variants was judged likely to be a technical artifact of the sequencing pipeline. Broadly in line with IMGT annotations, most TCR beta V segments showed up in productive rearrangements about 87% or about 30% of the time in an earlier analysis of 587 of the donors. In vitro tests confirmed that a few of the cytomegalovirus-associated TCR beta chains recognize cytomegalovirus antigens. A total of 164 TCR beta chains were listed by the study as associated with cytomegalovirus.

On this clone: What this receptor recognizes is not known.

The cohort was made up of approximately 670 healthy bone marrow donors. At the time of sampling, all cohort members were nominally healthy, though unrecorded immune exposures were likely present. The donor tested CMV seronegative, placing the donor among the 352 seronegative members of the cohort. A peripheral blood sample was provided by each donor, and peripheral blood mononuclear cells were used for TCR beta sequencing. Genomic DNA extraction from the blood cell samples was performed with the Qiagen DNeasy Blood Extraction Kit. Library generation was performed with the immunoSEQ multiplex PCR assay. The multiplex PCR relied on a mix of 60 forward primers for TCR Vbeta segments and 13 reverse primers for TCR Jbeta segments. The CDR3 region of rearranged TCR beta genes was amplified from genomic DNA by a multiplex PCR assay. On the Illumina HiSeq System, the amplified TCR beta libraries were sequenced as 87-base-pair reads. In the authors' own workflow: A later analysis counted approximately 74 million unique TCR beta chains across the 600 to 850 repertoires, and about 10 million of these chains were shared by at least two donors. A nearest-neighbor algorithm error-corrected the raw reads and collapsed the reads into unique sequences, merging closely related sequences to remove PCR and sequencing errors. Alignment of CDR3 sequences to IMGT reference sequences was used to assign V, D and J gene segments. For a sequence to be retained, at least a six-nucleotide match to both a V gene segment and a J gene segment was required. Rearrangements were called productive when the CDR3 lacked stop codons and stayed in frame with V and J; all others were non-productive. CDR3 was defined according to IMGT convention as the region running from the second conserved V-encoded cysteine to the conserved J-encoded phenylalanine. The earlier analysis of some 550 of the donors excluded any sequence lacking an unambiguous match to a single V gene segment. In an earlier analysis of several hundred of the donors, V segments were called functional above 56.7% productive rearrangements and were called segregating when the between-donor standard deviation exceeded 5%. To diagnose cytomegalovirus status from the catalog of TCR beta chain sequences, a statistical classification framework was built. A later analysis assigned V and J genes by comparing TCR nucleotide sequences with IMGT/GENE-DB human TR gene sequences. The TCRdist pipeline was used in a later analysis to assign CDR3 sequences and most-parsimonious VDJ recombination scenarios. In a later analysis, every TCR beta chain was defined by the combination of its CDR3 amino acid sequence and its V-gene family, and reads without a unique V-gene family were dropped. To address suspected cross-contamination and a sequencing artifact, a later analysis removed several hundred highly shared, low-generation-probability nucleotide sequences. In a later analysis, a clonal expansion index was calculated for each public chain from normalized within-repertoire ranks of inferred template counts. In a later analysis, generation probabilities were computed with a VDJ recombination model fitted to out-of-frame rearrangements, and the resulting probabilities were checked against IGoR. Hypergeometric tests were used in a later analysis to score TCR-TCR, TCR-HLA and TCR-CMV co-occurrence, with a repertoire-size bias correction applied to the TCR pairs. False discovery rates were estimated in a later analysis by permuting HLA or CMV assignments 20 times. A later analysis grouped co-occurring TCRs with DBSCAN, adding TCRdist sequence similarity when clustering within HLA-allele-positive subsets. Repertoires with fewer than 30,000 or more than 120,000 public chains, plus five repertoires with anomalous nucleotide sharing, were excluded from co-occurrence clustering. Entries here come from immuneACCESS through TCRdb and include only in-frame sequences with V and J called. Some clones fail to appear in such tables; in the studies checked, an unresolved V gene covers under half of the shortfall, and the cause of the remainder is unknown. That table furnishes V, J and clone size, whereas the DNA furnished D and trimming. The sample table records roughly 60,000 clones. The top ten hold 3.6% of the sample.

Sequencing used PBMCs. This sequence was found in a woman between 18 and 29 years old in good health and CMV-seronegative.

The CDR3 protein is CSGGLRMNTEAFF. The sequence in DNA is TGCAGCGGGGGGCTTAGAATGAACACTGAAGCTTTCTTT. Recombination connected TRBV29-1 to TRBJ1-1; D gene: possibly TRBD1, on 6 matching bases. Taken from the germline V gene, the CDR1 and CDR2 loops are SQVTM and ANQGSEA. The CDR3 goes from the cysteine to the phenylalanine over 13 residues. CDR3 DNA is the only sequence kept; it has 39 bases, read in frame from the first base. V and J lose 7 bases and 0 bases, and a span of 12 bases separates them.